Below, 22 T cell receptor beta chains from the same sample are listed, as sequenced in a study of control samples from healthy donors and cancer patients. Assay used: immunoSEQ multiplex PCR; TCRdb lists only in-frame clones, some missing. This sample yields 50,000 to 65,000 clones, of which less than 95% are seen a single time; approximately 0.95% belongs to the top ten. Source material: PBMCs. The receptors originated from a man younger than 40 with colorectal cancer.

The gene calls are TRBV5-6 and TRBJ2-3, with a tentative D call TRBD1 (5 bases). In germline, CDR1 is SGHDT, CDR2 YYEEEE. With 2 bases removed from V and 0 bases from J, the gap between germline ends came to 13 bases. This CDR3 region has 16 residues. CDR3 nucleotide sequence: TGTGCCAGCAGCTTAGCCTCAGGGCCTAGCACAGATACGCAGTATTTT. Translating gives CASSLASGPSTDTQYF.

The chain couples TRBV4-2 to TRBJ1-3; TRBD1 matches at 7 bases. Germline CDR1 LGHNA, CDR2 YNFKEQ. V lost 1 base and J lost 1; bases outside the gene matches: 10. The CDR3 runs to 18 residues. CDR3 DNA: TGTGCCAGCAGCCAAGGTTTGTTTAGGGGGCCGTCTGGAAACACCATATATTTT. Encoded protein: CASSQGLFRGPSGNTIYF.

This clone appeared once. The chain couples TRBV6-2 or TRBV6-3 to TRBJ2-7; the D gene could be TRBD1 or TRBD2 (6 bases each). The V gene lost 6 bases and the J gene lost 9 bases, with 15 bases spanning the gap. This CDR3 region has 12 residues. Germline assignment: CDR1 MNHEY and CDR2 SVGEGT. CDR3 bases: TGTGCCAGCAGCAGAGGGGGGTCTTGGCAGTACGTC. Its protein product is CASSRGGSWQYV.

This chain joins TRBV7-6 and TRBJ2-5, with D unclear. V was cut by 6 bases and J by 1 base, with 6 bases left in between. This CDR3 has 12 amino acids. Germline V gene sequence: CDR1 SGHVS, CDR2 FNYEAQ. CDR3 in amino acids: CASRNPQETQYF. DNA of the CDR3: TGTGCCAGCAGAAACCCCCAAGAGACCCAGTACTTC. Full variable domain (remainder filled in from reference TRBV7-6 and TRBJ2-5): GAGVSQSPRYKVTKRGQDVALRCDPISGHVSLYWYRQALGQGPEFLTYFNYEAQQDKSGLPNDRFSAERPEGSISTLTIQRTEQRDSAMYRCASRNPQETQYFGPGTRLLVL.

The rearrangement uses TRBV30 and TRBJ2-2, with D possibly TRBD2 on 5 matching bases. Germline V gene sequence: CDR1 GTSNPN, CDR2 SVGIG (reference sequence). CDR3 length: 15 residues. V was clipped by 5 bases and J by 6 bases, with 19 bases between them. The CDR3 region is CAWGRRTLRSGELFF. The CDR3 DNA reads TGTGCCTGGGGGAGACGGACCCTGAGGTCCGGGGAGCTGTTTTTT.

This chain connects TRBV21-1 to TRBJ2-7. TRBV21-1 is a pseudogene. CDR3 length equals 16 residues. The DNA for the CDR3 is TGTGCCAGCAGCAAATGTAAGGCCCGCTGGCTCTACGAGCAGTACGTC. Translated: CASSKCKARWLYEQYV.

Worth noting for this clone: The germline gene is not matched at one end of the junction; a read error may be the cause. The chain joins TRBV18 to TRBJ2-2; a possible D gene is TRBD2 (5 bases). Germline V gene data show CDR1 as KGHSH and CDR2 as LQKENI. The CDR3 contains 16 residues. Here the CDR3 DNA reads TGTGCCAGCTCACCGAGGCCGTACTACAACACCGGGGAGCTGCTTTTT. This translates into CASSPRPYYNTGELLF. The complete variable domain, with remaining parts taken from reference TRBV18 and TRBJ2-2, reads NAGVMQNPRHLVRRRGQEARLRCSPMKGHSHVYWYRQLPEEGLKFMVYLQKENIIDESGMPKERFSAEFPKEGPSILRIQQVVRGDSAAYFCASSPRPYYNTGELLFGEGSRLTVL.

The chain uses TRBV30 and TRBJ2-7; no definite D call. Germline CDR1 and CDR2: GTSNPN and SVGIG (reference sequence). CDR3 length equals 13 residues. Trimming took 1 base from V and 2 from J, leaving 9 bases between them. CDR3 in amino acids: CAWSGSVPYEQYF. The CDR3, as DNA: TGTGCCTGGAGTGGTTCCGTACCCTACGAGCAGTACTTC.

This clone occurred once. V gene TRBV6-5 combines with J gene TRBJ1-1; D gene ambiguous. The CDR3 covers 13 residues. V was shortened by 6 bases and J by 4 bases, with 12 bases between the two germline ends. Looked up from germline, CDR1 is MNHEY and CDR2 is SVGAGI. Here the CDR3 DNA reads TGTGCCAGCAGCCGCCTACAGAGCACTGAAGCTTTCTTT. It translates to CASSRLQSTEAFF.

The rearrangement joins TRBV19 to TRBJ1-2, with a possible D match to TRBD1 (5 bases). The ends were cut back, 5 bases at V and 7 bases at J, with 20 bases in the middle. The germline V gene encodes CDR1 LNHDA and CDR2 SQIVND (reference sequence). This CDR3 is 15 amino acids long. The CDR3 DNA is TGTGCCAGTAGTCTTCCGGGACCTTCCGATGTTGGCTACACCTTC. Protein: CASSLPGPSDVGYTF.

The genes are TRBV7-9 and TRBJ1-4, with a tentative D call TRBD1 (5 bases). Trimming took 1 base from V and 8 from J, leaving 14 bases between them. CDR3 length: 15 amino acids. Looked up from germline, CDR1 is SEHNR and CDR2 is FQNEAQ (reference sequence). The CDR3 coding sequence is TGTGCCAGCAGCTTAGGTAGCAGGGTTGGGGAAAAACTGTTTTTT. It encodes CASSLGSRVGEKLFF.

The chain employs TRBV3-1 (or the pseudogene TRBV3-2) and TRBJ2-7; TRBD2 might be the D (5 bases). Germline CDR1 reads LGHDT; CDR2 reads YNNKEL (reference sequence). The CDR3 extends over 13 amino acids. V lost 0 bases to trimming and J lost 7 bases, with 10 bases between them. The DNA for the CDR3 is TGTGCCAGCAGCCAAGAACGGCGCGGGGAGCAGTACTTC. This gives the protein CASSQERRGEQYF.

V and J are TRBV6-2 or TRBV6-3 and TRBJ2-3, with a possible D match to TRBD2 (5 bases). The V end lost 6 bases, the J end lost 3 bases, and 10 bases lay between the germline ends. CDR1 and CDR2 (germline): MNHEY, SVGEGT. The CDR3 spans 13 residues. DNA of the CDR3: TGTGCCAGCAGCCCCCCGGGGACAGATACGCAGTATTTT. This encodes CASSPPGTDTQYF.

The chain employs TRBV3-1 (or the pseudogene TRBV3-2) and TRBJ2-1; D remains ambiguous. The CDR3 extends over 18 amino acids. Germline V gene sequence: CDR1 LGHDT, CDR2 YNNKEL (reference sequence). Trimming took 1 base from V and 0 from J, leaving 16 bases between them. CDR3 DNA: TGTGCCAGCAGCCAAGTCTTCGGGCAAGATAGCTCCTACAATGAGCAGTTCTTC. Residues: CASSQVFGQDSSYNEQFF.

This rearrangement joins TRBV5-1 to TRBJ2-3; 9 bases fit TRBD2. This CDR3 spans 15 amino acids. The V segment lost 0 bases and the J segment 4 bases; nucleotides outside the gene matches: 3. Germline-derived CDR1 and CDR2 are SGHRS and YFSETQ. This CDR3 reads CASSLEGGGADTQYF. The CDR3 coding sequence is TGCGCCAGCAGCTTGGAGGGCGGGGGGGCAGATACGCAGTATTTT.

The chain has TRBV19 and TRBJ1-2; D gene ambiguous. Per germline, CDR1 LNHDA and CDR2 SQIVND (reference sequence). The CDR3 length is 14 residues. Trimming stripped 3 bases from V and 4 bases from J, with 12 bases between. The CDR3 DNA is TGTGCCAGTAGTATTCCGGCAGGATTCTATGGCTACACCTTC. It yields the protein CASSIPAGFYGYTF.

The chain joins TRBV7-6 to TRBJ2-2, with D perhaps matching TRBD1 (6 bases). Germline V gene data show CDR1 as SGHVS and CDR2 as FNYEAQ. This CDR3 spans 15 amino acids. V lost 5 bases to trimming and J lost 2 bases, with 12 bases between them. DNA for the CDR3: TGTGCCAGCAGCCTCCGAGGGGGTAACACCGGGGAGCTGTTTTTT. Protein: CASSLRGGNTGELFF.

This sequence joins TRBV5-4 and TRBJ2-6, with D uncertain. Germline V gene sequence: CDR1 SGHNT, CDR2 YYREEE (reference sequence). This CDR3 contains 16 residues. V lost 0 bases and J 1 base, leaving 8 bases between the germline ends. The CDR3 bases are TGTGCCAGCAGCTTGGCTGGTTTATCTGGGGCCAACGTCCTGACTTTC. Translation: CASSLAGLSGANVLTF.

The CDR3 region is CACQGDQNSPLHF. The CDR3 DNA follows: TGTGCCTGCCAGGGGGACCAAAATTCACCCCTCCACTTT. The gene calls are TRBV2 and TRBJ1-6; 7 positions match TRBD1. The CDR3 totals 13 residues. Germline trimming cut 11 bases from V and 7 bases from J; bases unmatched to any gene: 8. Germline V gives CDR1 SNHLY, CDR2 FYNNEI.

The chain's CDR3 is CASSQVCMWDSIHEQYF. The CDR3 DNA is TGTGCCAGCAGCCAAGTTTGTATGTGGGACAGTATCCACGAGCAGTACTTC. This chain connects TRBV3-1 (or the pseudogene TRBV3-2) to TRBJ2-7; 7 nucleotides align to TRBD1. CDR3 size: 17 residues. V was clipped by 1 base and J by 5 bases; unmatched bases: 14. Germline assignment: CDR1 LGHDT and CDR2 YNNKEL (reference sequence).

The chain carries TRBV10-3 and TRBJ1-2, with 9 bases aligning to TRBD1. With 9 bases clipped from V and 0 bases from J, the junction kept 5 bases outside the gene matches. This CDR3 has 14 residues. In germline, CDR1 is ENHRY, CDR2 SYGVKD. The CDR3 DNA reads TGTGCCATTACAGGGGGCCCAGCTAACTATGGCTACACCTTC. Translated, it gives CAITGGPANYGYTF.

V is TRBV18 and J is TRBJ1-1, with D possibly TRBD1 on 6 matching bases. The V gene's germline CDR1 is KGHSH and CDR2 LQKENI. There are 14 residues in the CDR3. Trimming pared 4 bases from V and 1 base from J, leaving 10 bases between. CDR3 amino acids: CASSRGAGNTEAFF. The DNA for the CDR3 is TGTGCCAGCTCACGGGGGGCTGGGAACACTGAAGCTTTCTTT.